The sequence of this TCR beta chain was determined in a study of CD8+ T cells in alopecia areata. Treatment here: oral pan-JAK inhibitor, 5-10 mg twice daily. After isolation, RNA underwent reverse transcription to generate cDNA as the sequencing template. The repertoire was sequenced with immunoSEQ multiplex PCR; TCRdb's copy has only in-frame clones and lacks some. The data show 60,000 to 85,000 clones, 29% seen once. The starting material was CD8+ T cells sorted from blood, obtained at week 4, from a patient treated with tofacitinib. The origin of this receptor is a human donor with alopecia areata.

As DNA, the CDR3 is TGCAGCGCGACCGGACAGGTCAATGAGCAGTTCTTC. Its protein is CSATGQVNEQFF. The chain uses TRBV29-1 and TRBJ2-1; 7 positions match TRBD1. The CDR3 covers 12 residues. V shed 7 bases, J shed 6 bases, and the junction held 6 bases outside the gene matches. Germline CDR1 SQVTM, CDR2 ANQGSEA.